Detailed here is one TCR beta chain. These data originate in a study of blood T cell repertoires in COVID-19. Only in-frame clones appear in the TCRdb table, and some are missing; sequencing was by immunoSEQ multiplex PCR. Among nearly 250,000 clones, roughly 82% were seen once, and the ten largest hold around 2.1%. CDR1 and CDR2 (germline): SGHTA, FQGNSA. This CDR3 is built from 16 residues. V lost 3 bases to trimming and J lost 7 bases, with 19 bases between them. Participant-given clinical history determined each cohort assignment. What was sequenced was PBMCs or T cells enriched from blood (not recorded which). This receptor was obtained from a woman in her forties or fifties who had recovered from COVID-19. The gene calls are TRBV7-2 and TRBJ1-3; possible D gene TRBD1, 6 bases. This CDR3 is CASSLGSSTGSNTIYF. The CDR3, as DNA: TGTGCCAGCAGCTTGGGGTCCTCAACAGGGTCGAACACCATATATTTT.